This T cell receptor (beta chain) was recorded in a study of identifying expanded T cells in peripheral blood. General observations from the study: Differentially abundant clones: around 1.2 between replicates, approximately 16 at roughly 13 days, less than 20 at four.

Healthy donors had no documented immune events, such as infections, while sampled. CDR1 and CDR2 from the germline V gene are SGHAT and FQNNGV. The CDR3 has 14 amino acids. The V end lost 2 bases, the J end lost 3 bases, and 10 bases lay between the germline ends. In regard to this clone: Its antigen is undetermined.

Clones were read by immunoSEQ multiplex PCR, and TCRdb kept only the in-frame ones, dropping some. The table lists 85,000 to 100,000 clones, 88% of them singletons, with around 3.6% in the top ten. The genes are TRBV11-2 and TRBJ1-1; D is uncertain. The specimen sequenced was blood. This TCR was sampled from a person aged 18 to 75 in good health. CDR3 loop: CASSLRDPYTEAFF. CDR3 in DNA: TGTGCCAGCAGCTTAAGGGATCCGTACACTGAAGCTTTCTTT.